Presented here are 19 T cell receptor beta chains from one specimen sequenced in a study of OX40 agonist ivuxolimab in advanced cancers. Clones were read by immunoSEQ multiplex PCR, and TCRdb kept only the in-frame ones, dropping some. This sample has 65,000 to 95,000 clones, with around nine tenths found just once. Sequencing was performed on CD4+ or CD8+ T cells sorted from blood, taken in a trial of the OX40 agonist ivuxolimab. These receptors were obtained from an adult with an advanced solid tumor such as melanoma, head and neck, liver or kidney cancer.

This sequence joins TRBV28 and TRBJ2-7; 10 nucleotides match TRBD2. There are 17 residues in the CDR3. Germline CDR1 and CDR2: MDHEN and SYDVKM. Trimming removed 3 bases from V and 4 bases from J; junction bases left unmatched: 12. The CDR3 loop reads CASSLAAGSGRVYEQYF. The CDR3 nucleotides are TGTGCCAGCAGTTTGGCGGCCGGGAGCGGGAGGGTGTACGAGCAGTACTTC.

The J gene is TRBJ2-5, the V gene TRBV2; 10 positions match TRBD2. Trimming at V came to 1 base and at J to 6 bases, leaving 5 bases not matched to a gene. The CDR3 extends over 15 amino acids. Germline loops: CDR1 SNHLY, CDR2 FYNNEI. The CDR3 DNA reads as TGTGCCAGCAGTGAAGGATCTAGCGGGAGTAAGACCCAGTACTTC. Translated, it gives CASSEGSSGSKTQYF. Full variable domain (rest looked up from reference TRBV2 and TRBJ2-5): EPEVTQTPSHQVTQMGQEVILRCVPISNHLYFYWYRQILGQKVEFLVSFYNNEISEKSEIFDDQFSVERPDGSNFTLKIRSTKLEDSAMYFCASSEGSSGSKTQYFGPGTRLLVL.

The chain uses TRBV5-1 and TRBJ2-3, with TRBD2 matching 11 bases. V lost 0 bases to trimming and J lost 5 bases; unmatched junction nucleotides: 2. Germline V gene data show CDR1 as SGHRS and CDR2 as YFSETQ. The length of the CDR3 is 15 residues. CDR3 nucleotides: TGCGCCAGCAGCTTGGGTCTAGCGGGGGGAGATACGCAGTATTTT. Protein sequence: CASSLGLAGGDTQYF.

The chain couples TRBV18 to TRBJ2-2, with D perhaps matching TRBD1 (5 bases). The CDR3 runs to 17 residues. Germline-derived CDR1 and CDR2 are KGHSH and LQKENI. V shed 0 bases and J shed 4 bases, with 15 bases lying between them. The CDR3 is CASSPPMAQGPTGELFF. The CDR3 DNA reads as TGTGCCAGCTCACCACCTATGGCTCAGGGCCCCACCGGGGAGCTGTTTTTT.

A single count supports this clone. At one end the junction does not follow the germline gene, possibly because of a read error. The rearrangement joins TRBV18 to TRBJ2-7, with D tentatively TRBD2 (5 bases). Germline V lookup: CDR1 KGHSH, CDR2 LQKENI. CDR3 length: 14 residues. The CDR3 sequence: CASSELRASNEQYF. CDR3 sequence (DNA): TGTGCCAGCTCAGAGTTGAGGGCCTCCAACGAGCAGTACTTC. The complete variable domain, with remaining parts taken from reference TRBV18 and TRBJ2-7, reads NAGVMQNPRHLVRRRGQEARLRCSPMKGHSHVYWYRQLPEEGLKFMVYLQKENIIDESGMPKERFSAEFPKEGPSILRIQQVVRGDSAAYFCASSELRASNEQYFGPGTRLTVT.

CDR3 bases: TGTGCCTGGAGTGTACAGGGCGAAACGCAGTATTTT. Translated: CAWSVQGETQYF. This chain uses TRBV30 with TRBJ2-3; D is perhaps TRBD1 (6 bases). The CDR3 is made up of 12 amino acids. V dropped 0 bases and J dropped 9 bases, with 10 bases sitting between them. The germline gives CDR1 GTSNPN, CDR2 SVGIG (reference sequence). The whole variable domain, remainder taken from reference TRBV30 and TRBJ2-3, is SQTIHQWPATLVQPVGSPLSLECTVEGTSNPNLYWYRQAAGRGLQLLFYSVGIGQISSEVPQNLSASRPQDRQFILSSKKLLLSDSGFYLCAWSVQGETQYFGPGTRLTVL.

The chain is built from TRBV19 and TRBJ2-3; 14 nucleotides match TRBD2. Trimming at V came to 7 bases and at J to 5 bases, leaving 17 bases not matched to a gene. The CDR3 has 19 residues. Germline CDR1 is LNHDA and CDR2 is SQIVND (reference sequence). CDR3 in amino acids: CASTSSPPGLAGVGDTQYF. The CDR3 DNA reads TGTGCCAGTACCAGCTCCCCCCCGGGACTAGCGGGAGTTGGAGATACGCAGTATTTT.

The rearrangement uses TRBV29-1 and TRBJ2-5; D perhaps matches TRBD1 (5 bases). V was pared by 4 bases and J by 2 bases, with 5 bases between. The length of the CDR3 is 11 residues. Germline lookup yields CDR1 SQVTM and CDR2 ANQGSEA. The CDR3 spells CSVGQQETQYF. CDR3 bases: TGCAGCGTTGGACAGCAAGAGACCCAGTACTTC.

Remarks on this clone: One end of the junction does not line up with germline, which may come from a read error. The chain recombines TRBV20-1 with TRBJ2-7; 14 bases are a match to TRBD2. The germline V gene has CDR1 DFQATT and CDR2 SNEGSKA (reference sequence). The CDR3 contains 11 residues. The CDR3 region is CSAGTSGSIDF. The CDR3 DNA is TGCAGTGCTGGGACTAGCGGGAGTATCGACTTC.

The chain uses TRBV28 and TRBJ1-2; D gene unclear. The CDR3 contains 13 residues. V lost 2 bases and J 2 bases, leaving 6 bases between the germline ends. Germline V CDR1 and CDR2: MDHEN, SYDVKM. CDR3 sequence reads: CASSLESNYGYTF. The CDR3, as DNA: TGTGCCAGCAGTTTAGAATCAAACTATGGCTACACCTTC.

This clone was detected a few times. The final CDR3 position lacks the conserved phenylalanine or tryptophan, pointing to a likely read error. The DNA is left out, because the CDR3 cannot be placed on it with certainty; the CDR3 is given as TCRdb lists it. The V gene is TRBV5-4, the J gene TRBJ2-7; TRBD2, the D gene given by the table, was not confirmed from the DNA. Germline-derived CDR1 and CDR2 are SGHNT and YYREEE (reference sequence). The CDR3 totals 11 residues, both ends included. The CDR3 loop is CASSLGRLVAL.

The chain employs TRBV6-1 and TRBJ2-6; D may correspond to TRBD1 or TRBD2 (6 bases each). Trimming cost V 2 bases and J 0 bases, with 17 bases left between them. The CDR3 consists of 19 residues. In germline, CDR1 is MNHNS, CDR2 SASEGT. CDR3 protein: CASSERGRGGSSGANVLTF. The CDR3 bases are TGTGCCAGCAGTGAACGGGGGCGAGGAGGAAGCTCTGGGGCCAACGTCCTGACTTTC.

This clone was recorded once. V gene TRBV28 combines with J gene TRBJ1-4; the match to TRBD1 covers 8 bases. Germline values: CDR1 MDHEN, CDR2 SYDVKM. The V gene end was trimmed by 2 bases and the J gene end by 8 bases; junction bases not matched to a gene: 7. The CDR3 totals 15 residues. CDR3 amino acids: CASSLAGQGGEKLFF. Here the CDR3 DNA reads TGTGCCAGCAGTTTAGCCGGACAGGGCGGGGAAAAACTGTTTTTT.

The V and J genes are TRBV7-9 and TRBJ2-5, with D uncertain. Germline-derived CDR1 and CDR2 are SEHNR and FQNEAQ (reference sequence). The V end lost 8 bases, the J end lost 5 bases, and 12 bases lay between the germline ends. This CDR3 comprises 12 residues. The CDR3 DNA sequence: TGTGCCAGCCTAGGGAATGGGGAGACCCAGTACTTC. This encodes CASLGNGETQYF.

The V gene is TRBV18, the J gene TRBJ2-5; tentative D call: TRBD1 (6 bases). CDR1 and CDR2 (germline): KGHSH, LQKENI. V was shortened by 6 bases and J by 5 bases, with 19 bases between the two germline ends. The CDR3 contains 15 residues. The CDR3 spells CASSPRQVRGETQYF. The CDR3 DNA sequence: TGTGCCAGCTCCCCGAGACAAGTTAGGGGGGAGACCCAGTACTTC. The full variable domain, in which reference TRBV18 and TRBJ2-5 provide the parts outside the CDR3, is NAGVMQNPRHLVRRRGQEARLRCSPMKGHSHVYWYRQLPEEGLKFMVYLQKENIIDESGMPKERFSAEFPKEGPSILRIQQVVRGDSAAYFCASSPRQVRGETQYFGPGTRLLVL.

V and J are TRBV4-2 and TRBJ2-2, with a possible D match to TRBD2 (5 bases). The CDR3 extends over 15 amino acids. Trimming stripped 1 base from V and 3 bases from J, with 9 bases between. Germline lookup yields CDR1 LGHNA and CDR2 YNFKEQ. The CDR3 nucleotides read TGTGCCAGCAGCCAAGGGCGGGCCCACACCGGGGAGCTGTTTTTT. Its protein product is CASSQGRAHTGELFF.

The rearrangement joins TRBV20-1 to TRBJ2-5; D remains unclear. Trimming left V 3 bases short and J 9 bases short, with 8 bases between. CDR3 length equals 10 residues. Germline loops: CDR1 DFQATT, CDR2 SNEGSKA (reference sequence). CDR3 sequence: CSARWLAQYF. DNA for the CDR3: TGCAGTGCTAGGTGGCTAGCCCAGTACTTC.

The chain uses TRBV25-1 and TRBJ2-5; TRBD2 aligns across 13 bases. The V gene end was trimmed by 4 bases and the J gene end by 0 bases; junction bases not matched to a gene: 5. Germline CDR1 is MGHDK and CDR2 is SYGVNS. The CDR3 is made up of 17 amino acids. CDR3 nucleotides: TGTGCCAGCAGTGGGGGACTAGCGGGGTGGTACCAAGAGACCCAGTACTTC. It codes for CASSGGLAGWYQETQYF.

The sample holds one count of this clone. A single base separates this from a much larger clone, so it may be a read error. The chain employs TRBV5-1 and TRBJ2-7, with TRBD2 identical over 9 bases. Germline loops: CDR1 SGHRS, CDR2 YFSETQ. CDR3 length equals 15 residues. CDR3 amino acids: CVSSLVSGSSYEQYF. The CDR3 bases are TGCGTCAGCAGCTTGGTTAGCGGGAGCTCCTACGAGCAGTACTTC.